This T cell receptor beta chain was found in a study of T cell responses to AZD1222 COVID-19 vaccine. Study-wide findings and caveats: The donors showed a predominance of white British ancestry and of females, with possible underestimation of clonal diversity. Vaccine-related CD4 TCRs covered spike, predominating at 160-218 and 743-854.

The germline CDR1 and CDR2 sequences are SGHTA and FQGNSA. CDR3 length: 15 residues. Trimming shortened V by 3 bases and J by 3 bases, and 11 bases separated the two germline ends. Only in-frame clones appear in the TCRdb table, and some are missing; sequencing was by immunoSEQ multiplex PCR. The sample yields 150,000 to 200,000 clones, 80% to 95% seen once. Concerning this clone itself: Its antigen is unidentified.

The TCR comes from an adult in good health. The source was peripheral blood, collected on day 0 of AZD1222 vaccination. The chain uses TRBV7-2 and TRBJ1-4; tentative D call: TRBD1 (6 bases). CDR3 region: CASSFQGTPNEKLFF. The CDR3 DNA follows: TGTGCCAGCAGCTTTCAGGGGACCCCTAATGAAAAACTGTTTTTT.